This T cell receptor beta chain originates from a study of cytomegalovirus exposure and HLA in healthy donors. Study-level results: Earlier analysis yielded a pattern in which most TCR beta V segments were productive about 90% or about 30% of the time.

With regard to this clone: The antigen remains unidentified.

Germline lookup yields CDR1 LNHDA and CDR2 SQIVND (reference sequence). This CDR3 region has 17 residues. Germline trimming cut 3 bases from V and 4 bases from J; bases unmatched to any gene: 8. Both 60 Vbeta primers and 13 Jbeta primers went into the PCR. The assay was immunoSEQ multiplex PCR, and TCRdb's table has in-frame clones only and misses some. This sample carries 120,000 or so clones, over 9.5% of them seen once, and the ten largest clones take 4.6%. Healthy people donating bone marrow made up the donors. The sequence was obtained from a woman aged 18-29 years in good health and CMV-seropositive. This chain uses TRBV19 with TRBJ2-6; 8 nucleotides line up with TRBD2. Material: PBMCs. As DNA, the CDR3 is TGTGCCAGTAGTATTCCGGGAGGGCCTCGCGGGGCCAACGTCCTGACTTTC. Protein product: CASSIPGGPRGANVLTF.